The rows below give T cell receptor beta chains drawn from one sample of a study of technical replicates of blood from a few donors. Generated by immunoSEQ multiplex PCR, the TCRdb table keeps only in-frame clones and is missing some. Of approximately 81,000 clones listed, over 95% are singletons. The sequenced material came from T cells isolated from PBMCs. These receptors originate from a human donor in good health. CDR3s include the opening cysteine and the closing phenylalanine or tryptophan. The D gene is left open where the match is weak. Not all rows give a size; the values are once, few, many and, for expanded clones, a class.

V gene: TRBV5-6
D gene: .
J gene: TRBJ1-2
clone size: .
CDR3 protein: CASSLNSGYTF
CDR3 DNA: TGTGCCAGCAGCTTGAATTCGGGCTACACCTTC

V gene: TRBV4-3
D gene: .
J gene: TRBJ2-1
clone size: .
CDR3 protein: CASSQVGGSHEQFF
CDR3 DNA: TGCGCCAGCAGCCAAGTCGGGGGAAGCCATGAGCAGTTCTTC

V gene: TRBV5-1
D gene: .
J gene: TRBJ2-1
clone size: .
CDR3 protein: CASSLGVVAFGDEQFF
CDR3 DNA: TGCGCCAGCAGCTTGGGGGTAGTCGCCTTCGGGGATGAGCAGTTCTTC

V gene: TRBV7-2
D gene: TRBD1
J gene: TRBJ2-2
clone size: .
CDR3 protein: CASSATGAGELFF
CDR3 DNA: TGTGCCAGCAGCGCTACAGGGGCCGGGGAGCTGTTTTTT

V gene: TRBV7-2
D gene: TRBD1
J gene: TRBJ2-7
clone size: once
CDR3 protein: CASSLWTGLDEQYF
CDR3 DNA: TGTGCCAGCAGCTTATGGACAGGGCTCGACGAGCAGTACTTC

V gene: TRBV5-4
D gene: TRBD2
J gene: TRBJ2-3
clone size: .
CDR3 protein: CASSGLAAPETQYF
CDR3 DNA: TGTGCCAGCAGTGGACTAGCGGCACCTGAAACGCAGTATTTT

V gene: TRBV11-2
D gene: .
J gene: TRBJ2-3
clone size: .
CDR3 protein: CASSFLGGSTDTQYF
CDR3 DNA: TGTGCCAGCAGCTTTCTCGGAGGGAGCACAGATACGCAGTATTTT

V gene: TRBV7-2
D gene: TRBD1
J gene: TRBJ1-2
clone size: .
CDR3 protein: CASSLGLRGHSGYTF
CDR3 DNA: TGTGCCAGCAGCTTAGGCCTCAGGGGGCATAGTGGCTACACCTTC

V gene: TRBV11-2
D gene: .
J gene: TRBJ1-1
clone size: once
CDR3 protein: CASSLTGRDTEAFF
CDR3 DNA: TGTGCCAGCAGCCTAACCGGTCGGGACACTGAAGCTTTCTTT

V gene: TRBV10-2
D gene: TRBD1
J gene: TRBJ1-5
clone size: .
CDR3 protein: CASSARQGVRNQPQHF
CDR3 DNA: TGCGCCAGCAGTGCCAGGCAGGGGGTCCGCAATCAGCCCCAGCATTTT

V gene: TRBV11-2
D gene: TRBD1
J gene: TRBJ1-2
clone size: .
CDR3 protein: CASSLRGTGSYGYTF
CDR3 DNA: TGTGCCAGCAGCTTACGGGGGACAGGGTCTTACGGCTACACCTTC

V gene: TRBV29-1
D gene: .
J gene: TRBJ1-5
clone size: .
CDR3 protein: CSVEDPLRAGAQHF
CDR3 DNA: TGCAGCGTCGAGGACCCCCTGAGGGCCGGGGCCCAGCATTTT

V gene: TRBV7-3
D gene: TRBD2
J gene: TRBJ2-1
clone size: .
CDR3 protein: CASLLAGVEFF
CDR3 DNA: TGTGCCAGCTTACTAGCGGGAGTAGAGTTCTTC

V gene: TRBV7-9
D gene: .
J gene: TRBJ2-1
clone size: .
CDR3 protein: CASSGGSSYNEQFF
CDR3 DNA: TGTGCCAGCAGTGGAGGGAGCTCCTACAATGAGCAGTTCTTC

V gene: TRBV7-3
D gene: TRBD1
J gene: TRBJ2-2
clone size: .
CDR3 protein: CASSTGQANTGELFF
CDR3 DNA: TGTGCCAGCAGCACGGGACAGGCGAACACCGGGGAGCTGTTTTTT

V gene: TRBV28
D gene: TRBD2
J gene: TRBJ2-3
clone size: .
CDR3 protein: CASWSGSQGPDTQYF
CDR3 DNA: TGTGCCAGCTGGAGCGGGAGTCAAGGTCCAGATACGCAGTATTTT

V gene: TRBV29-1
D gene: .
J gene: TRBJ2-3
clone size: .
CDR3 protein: CSAEPGTDTQYF
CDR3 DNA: TGCAGCGCTGAACCCGGGACAGATACGCAGTATTTT

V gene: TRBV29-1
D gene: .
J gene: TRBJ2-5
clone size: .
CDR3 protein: CSVEYGSRTPVSETQYF
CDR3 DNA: TGCAGCGTTGAATACGGATCGAGGACACCGGTCTCGGAGACCCAGTACTTC

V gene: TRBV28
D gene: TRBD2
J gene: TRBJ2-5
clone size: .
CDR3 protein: CATLAGAQETQYF
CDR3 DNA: TGTGCCACCCTAGCGGGAGCCCAAGAGACCCAGTACTTC

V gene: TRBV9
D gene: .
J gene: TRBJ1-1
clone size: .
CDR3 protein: CASSKANTEAFF
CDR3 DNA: TGTGCCAGCAGCAAAGCGAACACTGAAGCTTTCTTT

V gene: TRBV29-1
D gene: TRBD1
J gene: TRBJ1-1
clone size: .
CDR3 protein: CSVETGRNTEAFF
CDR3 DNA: TGCAGCGTTGAGACAGGGAGAAACACTGAAGCTTTCTTT

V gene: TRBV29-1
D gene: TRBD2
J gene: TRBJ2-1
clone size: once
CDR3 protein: CSVQSGRAFNEQFF
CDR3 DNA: TGCAGCGTTCAAAGCGGGAGGGCCTTTAATGAGCAGTTCTTC